A single sample is the source of the 21 T cell receptor beta chains below, sequenced in a study of T cell responses to AZD1222 COVID-19 vaccine. The table came from immunoSEQ multiplex PCR; TCRdb's copy has only in-frame clones and leaves some out. The sample lists 100,000 to 150,000 clones; nearly 95% were seen once. Specimen: peripheral blood, collected on day 0 of AZD1222 vaccination. These receptors originate from an adult in good health.

J is TRBJ2-2 and V is TRBV2; D gene uncertain. Germline-derived CDR1 and CDR2 are SNHLY and FYNNEI. The CDR3 spans 14 residues. Deletions cut 2 bases from V and 5 bases from J, with 9 bases between. The CDR3 nucleotides read TGTGCCAGCAGTGAATGGTTAGAAACCGGGGAGCTGTTTTTT. This sequence encodes CASSEWLETGELFF.

This CDR3 reads CASSVIGTVNNEQFF. CDR3 sequence (DNA): TGTGCCAGCAGCGTGATCGGGACAGTCAACAATGAGCAGTTCTTC. This chain links TRBV9 with TRBJ2-1, with 7 bases lining up with TRBD1. The CDR3 runs to 15 residues. V shed 2 bases, J shed 5 bases, and the junction held 7 bases outside the gene matches. Germline V lookup: CDR1 SGDLS, CDR2 YYNGEE.

The chain carries TRBV2 and TRBJ2-5; D unclear. This CDR3 has 11 residues. Per germline, CDR1 SNHLY and CDR2 FYNNEI. V lost 7 bases to trimming and J lost 2 bases, with 5 bases between them. The CDR3: CASKLQETQYF. DNA of the CDR3: TGTGCCAGCAAGTTGCAAGAGACCCAGTACTTC.

V usage is TRBV7-6 and J usage is TRBJ2-2; D is perhaps TRBD2 (5 bases). Germline CDR1 and CDR2: SGHVS and FNYEAQ. This CDR3 is 15 amino acids long. Trimming took 1 base from V and 6 from J, leaving 12 bases between them. This chain's CDR3 is CASSLVLSGSGELFF. In nucleotides, the CDR3 is TGTGCCAGCAGCTTAGTCTTGAGCGGTTCCGGGGAGCTGTTTTTT. Together with reference TRBV7-6 and TRBJ2-2, the CDR3 gives the full variable domain: GAGVSQSPRYKVTKRGQDVALRCDPISGHVSLYWYRQALGQGPEFLTYFNYEAQQDKSGLPNDRFSAERPEGSISTLTIQRTEQRDSAMYRCASSLVLSGSGELFFGEGSRLTVL.

This clone was seen only a few times. This rearrangement joins TRBV6-5 to TRBJ2-7; D gene uncertain. Germline V gives CDR1 MNHEY, CDR2 SVGAGI. The CDR3 is 15 amino acids. V was clipped by 7 bases and J by 2 bases, with 18 bases between them. The CDR3 protein is CASKPLVGIAYEQYF. CDR3 in DNA: TGTGCCAGCAAACCCCTAGTGGGGATAGCCTACGAGCAGTACTTC.

V is TRBV28 and J is TRBJ1-1; D might be TRBD1 (5 bases). Trimming shortened V by 5 bases and J by 4 bases, and 20 bases separated the two germline ends. CDR3 size: 16 residues. Germline CDR1 is MDHEN and CDR2 is SYDVKM. The CDR3 loop is CASSPTPSRVPTEAFF. For the CDR3, the DNA is TGTGCCAGCAGTCCGACCCCGAGCAGGGTCCCCACTGAAGCTTTCTTT.

The chain employs TRBV3-1 (or the pseudogene TRBV3-2) and TRBJ1-2; a weak D match, TRBD1 (6 bases). Between the trimmed V and J ends, which lost 4 bases and 3 bases, there was a span of 9 bases. Germline CDR1 reads LGHDT; CDR2 reads YNNKEL (reference sequence). CDR3 length: 13 amino acids. CDR3 in DNA: TGTGCCAGCAGCCTTGACAGGTACTATGGCTACACCTTC. Its translation: CASSLDRYYGYTF.

V and J are TRBV6-5 and TRBJ1-1, with no clear D. The germline CDR1 and CDR2 sequences are MNHEY and SVGAGI. This CDR3 comprises 13 residues. Trimming stripped 11 bases from V and 0 bases from J, with 13 bases between. The CDR3: CAGSDGLNTEAFF. The CDR3 nucleotides are TGTGCCGGATCGGACGGACTGAACACTGAAGCTTTCTTT.

This clone came up once. DNA of the CDR3: TGTGCCAGCTCTCCCAGGGACTTCGCGAACACCGGGGAGCTGTTTTTT. Translating gives CASSPRDFANTGELFF. This chain connects TRBV18 to TRBJ2-2, with a tentative D call TRBD2 (6 bases). Germline V lookup: CDR1 KGHSH, CDR2 LQKENI. This CDR3 spans 16 amino acids. The V end was cut by 6 bases, the J end by 0 bases, with 14 bases between.

This chain uses TRBV2 with TRBJ1-4, with D perhaps matching TRBD1 (5 bases). Trimming left V 7 bases short and J 8 bases short, with 20 bases between. Germline-derived CDR1 and CDR2 are SNHLY and FYNNEI. This CDR3 has 15 amino acids. For the CDR3, the DNA is TGTGCCAGCACCGCGGAAGGGGCCAGTTTGGAAAAACTGTTTTTT. This gives the protein CASTAEGASLEKLFF.

J is TRBJ2-1 and V is TRBV7-9; 9 bases are shared with TRBD1. The germline V gene has CDR1 SEHNR and CDR2 FQNEAQ (reference sequence). With V trimmed by 1 base and J by 4 bases, 5 bases remained unmatched. CDR3 size: 16 residues. The chain's CDR3 is CASSLGQGEQYNEQFF. The CDR3, as DNA: TGTGCCAGCAGCTTAGGACAGGGGGAGCAGTACAATGAGCAGTTCTTC.

The CDR3 DNA is TGTGCCAGCAGCCCAGAATGGGGACAGATTCAGCCCCAGCATTTT. As protein: CASSPEWGQIQPQHF. The chain has TRBV3-1 (or the pseudogene TRBV3-2) and TRBJ1-5; TRBD1 aligns across 7 bases. CDR1 and CDR2 (germline): LGHDT, YNNKEL (reference sequence). This CDR3 is built from 15 residues. The trim removed 4 bases at V and 6 bases at J, leaving 9 bases unmatched.

The chain links TRBV14 to TRBJ1-1; weak D call: TRBD1 (6 bases). The CDR3 length is 13 residues. V was cut by 3 bases and J by 5 bases, with 10 bases left in between. The germline gives CDR1 SGHDN, CDR2 FVKESK. The CDR3 sequence: CASSQGAGTEAFF. The CDR3 DNA sequence: TGTGCCAGCAGCCAGGGGGCGGGAACTGAAGCTTTCTTT.

The chain employs TRBV30 and TRBJ1-5; D uncertain. The ends were cut back, 2 bases at V and 3 bases at J, with 8 bases in the middle. Germline V lookup: CDR1 GTSNPN, CDR2 SVGIG (reference sequence). The CDR3 spans 13 residues. The CDR3 DNA is TGTGCCTGGAGTAGAGAGAACAATCAGCCCCAGCATTTT. Its translation is CAWSRENNQPQHF. Full variable domain (remainder filled in from reference TRBV30 and TRBJ1-5): SQTIHQWPATLVQPVGSPLSLECTVEGTSNPNLYWYRQAAGRGLQLLFYSVGIGQISSEVPQNLSASRPQDRQFILSSKKLLLSDSGFYLCAWSRENNQPQHFGDGTRLSIL.

V is TRBV6-5 and J is TRBJ1-1, with TRBD1 matching 7 bases. This CDR3 has 15 residues. Germline trimming cut 5 bases from V and 4 bases from J; bases unmatched to any gene: 10. CDR1 and CDR2 (germline): MNHEY, SVGAGI. Written as DNA, the CDR3 is TGTGCCAGCAGTAAACAACAGGGGTTGTCCACTGAAGCTTTCTTT. Protein: CASSKQQGLSTEAFF.

The chain joins TRBV28 to TRBJ2-7; 7 bases are a match to TRBD1. This CDR3 is built from 14 residues. Germline CDR1 MDHEN, CDR2 SYDVKM. V lost 3 bases and J lost 1; bases outside the gene matches: 3. CDR3 DNA: TGTGCCAGCAGTTTTGCAGGGGGTTCCTACGAGCAGTACTTC. It yields the protein CASSFAGGSYEQYF. The full variable domain, completed using reference TRBV28 and TRBJ2-7, is DVKVTQSSRYLVKRTGEKVFLECVQDMDHENMFWYRQDPGLGLRLIYFSYDVKMKEKGDIPEGYSVSREKKERFSLILESASTNQTSMYLCASSFAGGSYEQYFGPGTRLTVT.

The rearrangement joins TRBV27 to TRBJ1-3, with a weak D call TRBD1 (5 bases). There are 15 residues in the CDR3. With 8 bases removed from V and 4 bases from J, the gap between germline ends came to 18 bases. The V gene's germline CDR1 is MNHEY and CDR2 SMNVEV (reference sequence). The CDR3: CASGSLRGYGNTIYF. CDR3 nucleotide sequence: TGTGCCAGCGGGTCTTTAAGGGGATACGGAAACACCATATATTTT.

The chain combines TRBV6-5 with TRBJ2-1; 7 bases agree with TRBD1. The CDR3 runs 13 residues. V lost 6 bases and J lost 3; bases outside the gene matches: 2. CDR1 is MNHEY and CDR2 is SVGAGI in the germline V gene. For the CDR3, the DNA is TGTGCCAGCAGCCGGGACAGCTACAATGAGCAGTTCTTC. It encodes CASSRDSYNEQFF.

The chain joins TRBV24-1 to TRBJ1-2, with TRBD1 matching over 10 bases. Germline V lookup: CDR1 KGHDR, CDR2 SFDVKD. This CDR3 has 14 amino acids. The V segment lost 3 bases and the J segment 6 bases; nucleotides outside the gene matches: 3. CDR3 amino acids: CATSDPDRGHGYTF. CDR3 in DNA: TGTGCCACCAGTGATCCCGACAGGGGGCATGGCTACACCTTC.

The V and J genes are TRBV28 and TRBJ2-7, with a possible D match to TRBD2 (6 bases). V gave up 7 bases and J gave up 2 bases, with 15 bases separating them. Germline CDR1 is MDHEN and CDR2 is SYDVKM. The CDR3 contains 14 residues. The CDR3 here is CASMQSGGAYEQYF. CDR3 sequence (DNA): TGTGCCAGCATGCAATCCGGCGGGGCCTACGAGCAGTACTTC. The whole variable domain, remainder taken from reference TRBV28 and TRBJ2-7, is DVKVTQSSRYLVKRTGEKVFLECVQDMDHENMFWYRQDPGLGLRLIYFSYDVKMKEKGDIPEGYSVSREKKERFSLILESASTNQTSMYLCASMQSGGAYEQYFGPGTRLTVT.

V gene TRBV3-1 (or the pseudogene TRBV3-2) combines with J gene TRBJ1-2; possibly TRBD1 for D (5 bases). V was clipped by 1 base and J by 4 bases, with 13 bases between them. The CDR3 has 15 amino acids. Germline CDR1 reads LGHDT; CDR2 reads YNNKEL (reference sequence). This CDR3 is CASSQVGRATYGYTF. The DNA for the CDR3 is TGTGCCAGCAGCCAAGTCGGCAGGGCTACCTATGGCTACACCTTC.